This TCR beta chain was retrieved from a study of radiation and T cells in renal cell carcinoma (dated by TCRdb to 2018 to 2020). A note on the overall study: A total of 50 to 60 samples underwent TCR beta sequencing, made up of roughly 26 tumors and about 27 peripheral blood samples. The last blood draw happened 4 weeks after radiation, timed to coincide with nephrectomy. Across all 55 or so samples, roughly 3,700,000 unique CDR3 nucleotide sequences encoding 2,658,974 unique CDR3 amino acid sequences were identified.

What the study reported, not specific to this receptor: An increase in top tumor clonotypes in blood was observed from baseline to 2 weeks post-radiation, followed by contraction by 4 weeks, which was taken to suggest transient expansion of tumor-resident clones. Blood repertoire dynamics were not followed beyond 4 weeks after treatment. Because pretreatment tumor biopsies were not available, the study could not determine whether clonotypes were already present within the tumor at baseline. With a single-armed trial design, the study had no way to address how radiation dose or scheduling affects the TCR repertoire.

The CDR3 numbers 14 residues from cysteine through phenylalanine. Only CDR3 DNA remains: 42 bases, in frame from the first base. The germline V gene specifies SGHDT as CDR1 and YYEEEE as CDR2. The V end loses 4 bases and the J end loses 12 bases, and a stretch of 20 bases separates them. The intended sense of this specimen's time point label: blood 4 weeks post-SBRT, at nephrectomy. The sample's treatment or condition label is to be understood as: 15 Gy SBRT to primary tumor, nephrectomy 4 weeks later. Samples were obtained from a clinical trial, in which 15 Gy stereotactic body radiation therapy was delivered to primary renal cell carcinomas and nephrectomy was performed 4 weeks later. Serial peripheral blood from radiation-treated patients was sampled at baseline, 2 weeks and 4 weeks after SBRT to track tumor-enriched clonotypes. Renal cell carcinoma with clear cell pathology was present in all patients. The QIAamp DNA Blood Mini Kit (Qiagen) was used to prepare genomic DNA for TCR sequencing. The analyses included only samples that passed all quality control checks.

TCR beta libraries were generated from genomic DNA with the immunoSEQ kit, following the manufacturer's recommendations. For library preparation, a first multiplex PCR was performed with proprietary primers, followed by a second PCR in which unique barcodes were added, and bead cleanups were performed after each round. Each sample batch included a kit-provided positive control reaction and a negative control reaction. The final libraries underwent checking on an Agilent 4200 TapeStation D1000 ScreenTape, volumetric pooling, and quantification by qPCR. Sequencing was performed on an Illumina NextSeq500 using a MidOutput 150-cycle cartridge, with 156 Read1 cycles, 15 Index1 cycles, and the kit custom primers. The pooled library was loaded at roughly 0.9 pM with roughly 19% PhiX control spiked in. The source study handled its data this way. Vendor-processed data were analyzed in R, with a clonotype defined as all T cells sharing the same CDR3 nucleotide sequence. In the clone abundance analyses, frequencies were normalized to the 10,000 most abundant clones in each sample. Public T cell clones, which averaged fewer than five per sample, were excluded before analysis. Tumor-enriched clonotypes and baseline blood-enriched clonotypes were defined as those with an abundance difference of at least 32-fold between compartments. A beta-binomial differential abundance model was used to identify clonotypes that expanded or contracted between blood time points. Tumor-blood repertoire similarity was measured with the Baroni-Urbani and Buser coefficient, and groups were compared using two-tailed Wilcoxon tests in R. In TCRdb, the immuneACCESS table is reduced to in-frame sequences with V and J assigned. These tables do not hold every clone; where another copy was compared, an unresolved V gene accounts for under half, and the others remain unexplained. V and J calls and clone size are given by that table; D and trimming were obtained from the DNA. Counted in this sample were roughly 58,000 clones; 65% to 80% of them appeared once. The ten largest account for about 6.8% of the sample.

This clone has only a few counts. Its antigen is unknown. Qualities for individual bases were not recorded, and no much larger clone is one base off. This clonotype originated in a man in his sixties with renal cell carcinoma. The sequences come from blood, collected from a patient whose treatment included radiotherapy and nephrectomy. The chain employs TRBV5-6 and TRBJ2-1; the D match is possibly TRBD1 or TRBD2, with 6 bases aligned in each. The DNA sequence follows: TGTGCCAGCAGCCCCCTGGGGGGAAAAGGGGGGCAGTTCTTC. The translation is CASSPLGGKGGQFF.